The clone carrying this T cell receptor (beta chain) was observed at least ten times. Antigen specificity is unknown. CDR3 regions of TCR beta were amplified from RNA transcripts. First-round RT-PCR relied on HTBI primers, and a second-round multiplex PCR came next. MiXCR, run by TCRdb on the multiplex PCR reads, gives a single entry per CDR3 protein. The sample has fewer than 400,000 distinct CDR3 sequences; approximately 16% are singletons. PBMCs were isolated from a 10 ml sample of fresh peripheral blood. This entry is derived from a study of Graves' ophthalmopathy and Graves' hyperthyroidism. Whole-study findings and limits: Among expanded thyroid clonotypes above 0.001 frequency, most also occurred in blood.

Looked up from germline, CDR1 is SQVTM and CDR2 is ANQGSEA. V lost 1 base, J lost 2 bases, and 12 bases lay in between. The CDR3 loop spans 14 amino acids. This receptor was obtained from a woman under 30 with Graves' ophthalmopathy. The rearrangement links TRBV29-1 to TRBJ2-7; D remains ambiguous. The specimen was peripheral blood. CDR3 nucleotides: TGCAGCGTTGAAGGGCCGGGCCGAACCTACGAGCAGTACTTC. Residues: CSVEGPGRTYEQYF.